This T cell receptor (beta chain) was sequenced in a study of CD8 T cells in ankylosing spondylitis. TCRdb re-analysed the 5' RACE reads in MiXCR, keeping a single row per CDR3 protein. The data show about 170,000 distinct CDR3 sequences, approximately 20% seen once. Germline values: CDR1 SGHRS, CDR2 YFSETQ. The length of the CDR3 is 15 residues. Germline trimming cut 4 bases from V and 4 bases from J; bases unmatched to any gene: 11. This clonotype was counted at least ten times. This sequence originates from a male donor with ankylosing spondylitis or in good health (not recorded which). The sample was blood, either unsorted or a sorted T cell fraction (not recorded which). V is TRBV5-1 and J is TRBJ2-7, with 7 bases aligning to TRBD1. The CDR3 DNA sequence: TGCGCCAGCAGCCGTCCCGACAGGGCAAGATACGAGCAGTACTTC. Translating it yields CASSRPDRARYEQYF.